A single sample gave rise to the 30 T cell receptor beta chains below, sequenced in a study of cytomegalovirus exposure and HLA in healthy donors. 13 Jbeta primers and 60 Vbeta primers were used for the PCR. Only in-frame clones appear in the TCRdb table, and some are missing; sequencing was by immunoSEQ multiplex PCR. Of some 130,000 clones listed, approximately 68% are singletons. Input material: PBMCs. The receptors were sampled from a man aged 30-40 years in good health and CMV-seropositive.

The gene calls are TRBV18 and TRBJ1-1; D not certain. The CDR3 consists of 14 residues. V was cut by 1 base and J by 4 bases, with 10 bases left in between. Germline CDR1 and CDR2: KGHSH and LQKENI. CDR3 protein: CASSPRRGSTEAFF. The CDR3 nucleotides read TGTGCCAGCTCACCACGAAGAGGGAGCACTGAAGCTTTCTTT.

The chain recombines TRBV27 with TRBJ2-7, with 11 bases fitting TRBD1. V shed 4 bases, J shed 5 bases, and the junction held 10 bases outside the gene matches. CDR1 MNHEY and CDR2 SMNVEV come from the germline V gene (reference sequence). The CDR3 spans 16 residues. The CDR3 coding sequence is TGTGCCAGCAGTTCGTTTTGGGGGACAGGGGGGGACGAGCAGTACTTC. It translates to CASSSFWGTGGDEQYF.

The rearrangement links TRBV21-1 to TRBJ2-7; the table's TRBD2 call for D was not verified on the DNA. TRBV21-1 is marked as a pseudogene. The CDR3 loop spans 18 amino acids. CDR3 DNA sequence: TGTGCCAGCAGCTCAAAACCCGGACTAGCGGAGCTTTCTTACGAGCAGTACTTC. Translated, it gives CASSSKPGLAELSYEQYF.

The V and J genes are TRBV18 and TRBJ1-2; 9 positions agree with TRBD1. The CDR3 runs 16 residues. The germline V gene encodes CDR1 KGHSH and CDR2 LQKENI. Losses at the gene ends were 3 bases for V and 6 bases for J; bases not matched to a gene: 11. DNA of the CDR3: TGTGCCAGCTCACCGGTAACGGGACAGGGAACGAATGGCTACACCTTC. Translation gives CASSPVTGQGTNGYTF.

This clone was counted between two and nine times. V usage is TRBV18 and J usage is TRBJ2-7, with TRBD2 as a possible D gene (5 bases). Trimming left V 1 base short and J 5 bases short, with 6 bases between. This CDR3 is 12 amino acids long. The V gene's germline CDR1 is KGHSH and CDR2 LQKENI. CDR3 region: CASSPREHEQYF. CDR3 coding DNA: TGTGCCAGCTCACCACGGGAGCACGAGCAGTACTTC.

V usage is TRBV7-8 and J usage is TRBJ2-7; D remains unclear. V was shortened by 8 bases and J by 4 bases, with 18 bases between the two germline ends. The CDR3 runs 14 residues. Germline V CDR1 and CDR2: SGHVS, FQNEAQ. The chain's CDR3 is CASALEMGSYEQYF. For the CDR3, the DNA is TGTGCCAGCGCCTTGGAGATGGGTTCGTACGAGCAGTACTTC.

The chain employs TRBV7-9 and TRBJ2-1; the match to TRBD2 covers 7 bases. CDR3 size: 12 residues. Germline CDR1 SEHNR, CDR2 FQNEAQ (reference sequence). V dropped 5 bases and J dropped 15; count of bases not matched to a gene: 10. The chain's CDR3 is CASSPEAGVLFF. As DNA, the CDR3 is TGTGCCAGCAGCCCAGAGGCGGGAGTCTTGTTCTTC.

This clone turned up a few times. The chain couples TRBV7-9 to TRBJ2-7, with 7 positions matching TRBD2. The CDR3 totals 14 residues. CDR1 and CDR2 (germline): SEHNR, FQNEAQ (reference sequence). Trimming removed 5 bases from V and 6 bases from J; junction bases left unmatched: 10. The DNA of the CDR3 is TGTGCCAGCAGCGCAGTGGGGGAGGGCACCGAGCAGTACTTC. Protein sequence: CASSAVGEGTEQYF.

This clone was seen a handful of times. The chain recombines TRBV2 with TRBJ2-5; 7 bases align to TRBD2. Losses at the gene ends were 6 bases for V and 1 base for J; bases not matched to a gene: 5. Per germline, CDR1 SNHLY and CDR2 FYNNEI. The length of the CDR3 is 14 residues. CDR3 sequence reads: CASSSGTIQETQYF. The CDR3 DNA sequence: TGTGCCAGCAGCTCCGGGACTATCCAAGAGACCCAGTACTTC.

CDR3 sequence: CASSVGQGRSYNEQFF. The CDR3 DNA reads as TGTGCCAGCAGTGTTGGACAGGGAAGATCCTACAATGAGCAGTTCTTC. The chain recombines TRBV27 with TRBJ2-1; the match to TRBD1 covers 8 bases. V was pared by 5 bases and J by 1 base, with 7 bases of the junction left unmatched. This CDR3 comprises 16 residues. Germline CDR1 reads MNHEY; CDR2 reads SMNVEV (reference sequence).

The gene calls are TRBV18 and TRBJ2-3; no clear D gene. This CDR3 region has 15 residues. Trimming took 4 bases from V and 4 from J, leaving 15 bases between them. Germline V gene sequence: CDR1 KGHSH, CDR2 LQKENI. The CDR3 bases are TGTGCCAGCTCACTTCATCGGGTTTTGGCAGATACGCAGTATTTT. Translating it yields CASSLHRVLADTQYF.

V and J are TRBV27 and TRBJ2-1; 7 bases agree with TRBD2. V dropped 2 bases and J dropped 0; count of bases not matched to a gene: 4. Germline values: CDR1 MNHEY, CDR2 SMNVEV (reference sequence). CDR3 size: 16 residues. The CDR3 bases are TGTGCCAGCAGTTTAGTGGGCGGGAGCTCCTACAATGAGCAGTTCTTC. Amino acid sequence: CASSLVGGSSYNEQFF.

The chain is built from TRBV18 and TRBJ1-1; perhaps TRBD1 as D (6 bases). V lost 4 bases, J lost 8 bases, and 17 bases lay in between. The length of the CDR3 is 14 residues. Per the germline V gene, CDR1 is KGHSH and CDR2 is LQKENI. The CDR3 region has the DNA TGTGCCAGCTCACTGTGGGACAAATTAGCCGAAGCTTTCTTT. It specifies CASSLWDKLAEAFF.

The gene calls are TRBV11-2 and TRBJ2-1; 10 positions match TRBD2. After removal of 4 bases from V and 2 bases from J, the junction contained 2 bases not matched to a gene. The CDR3 sequence is 15 residues long. The germline V gene encodes CDR1 SGHAT and CDR2 FQNNGV. CDR3 DNA: TGTGCCAGCAGCTACACTAGCGGGACCTACAATGAGCAGTTCTTC. This encodes CASSYTSGTYNEQFF. Looking up the rest from reference TRBV11-2 and TRBJ2-1 gives the full variable domain: EAGVAQSPRYKIIEKRQSVAFWCNPISGHATLYWYQQILGQGPKLLIQFQNNGVVDDSQLPKDRFSAERLKGVDSTLKIQPAKLEDSAVYLCASSYTSGTYNEQFFGPGTRLTVL.

The genes are TRBV28 and TRBJ2-1; 8 bases agree with TRBD2. The V gene's germline CDR1 is MDHEN and CDR2 SYDVKM. The CDR3 runs 19 residues. The V gene end was trimmed by 7 bases and the J gene end by 4 bases; junction bases not matched to a gene: 21. In DNA form, the CDR3 reads TGTGCCAGCACTCCTATGGGGTCTAGCGGGCCCTACTTTTACAATGAGCAGTTCTTC. This translates into CASTPMGSSGPYFYNEQFF.

In its sample, this clone was seen a few times. The rearrangement joins TRBV4-2 to TRBJ2-6; TRBD1 matches at 7 bases. Germline CDR1 LGHNA, CDR2 YNFKEQ. Losses at the gene ends were 4 bases for V and 0 bases for J; bases not matched to a gene: 6. This CDR3 has 17 amino acids. CDR3 protein: CASSPLTGTSGANVLTF. DNA for the CDR3: TGTGCCAGCAGCCCTTTGACAGGGACCTCTGGGGCCAACGTCCTGACTTTC.

The chain joins TRBV19 to TRBJ1-1; a possible D gene is TRBD1 (6 bases). This CDR3 has 14 amino acids. The V end was cut by 2 bases, the J end by 4 bases, with 11 bases between. Germline V lookup: CDR1 LNHDA, CDR2 SQIVND (reference sequence). CDR3: CASSIRGRGTEAFF. As DNA, the CDR3 is TGTGCCAGTAGTATAAGGGGCAGGGGCACTGAAGCTTTCTTT.

This clone has only a few counts. The chain carries TRBV10-3 and TRBJ2-7; TRBD1 matches at 7 bases. There are 14 residues in the CDR3. Unmatched junction bases numbered 2, after V lost 3 bases and J lost 0 bases. The germline V gene encodes CDR1 ENHRY and CDR2 SYGVKD. In DNA form, the CDR3 reads TGTGCCATCAGTGATTGGGACAGCTCCTACGAGCAGTACTTC. Protein: CAISDWDSSYEQYF.

This clone was seen more than once but under ten times. CDR3 bases: TGTGCCAGCAGCGCCGTGGGACTAGCGGGGACCCAGTACTTC. Its protein is CASSAVGLAGTQYF. The gene calls are TRBV9 and TRBJ2-5; 12 bases match TRBD2. V dropped 3 bases and J dropped 7; count of bases not matched to a gene: 4. Germline assignment: CDR1 SGDLS and CDR2 YYNGEE. The CDR3 consists of 14 residues. Using reference TRBV9 and TRBJ2-5 for the parts outside the CDR3, the full variable domain is DSGVTQTPKHLITATGQRVTLRCSPRSGDLSVYWYQQSLDQGLQFLIQYYNGEERAKGNILERFSAQQFPDLHSELNLSSLELGDSALYFCASSAVGLAGTQYFGPGTRLLVL.

The chain uses TRBV7-6 and TRBJ2-3; D not resolved. Trimming shortened V by 0 bases and J by 1 base, and 8 bases separated the two germline ends. Germline values: CDR1 SGHVS, CDR2 FNYEAQ. CDR3 length: 15 amino acids. The DNA for the CDR3 is TGTGCCAGCAGCTTAGCCCCCCTACGCACAGATACGCAGTATTTT. Encoded protein: CASSLAPLRTDTQYF. Full variable domain (outside the CDR3, taken from reference TRBV7-6 and TRBJ2-3): GAGVSQSPRYKVTKRGQDVALRCDPISGHVSLYWYRQALGQGPEFLTYFNYEAQQDKSGLPNDRFSAERPEGSISTLTIQRTEQRDSAMYRCASSLAPLRTDTQYFGPGTRLTVL.

This clone was detected only a few times. The chain carries TRBV7-9 and TRBJ2-5; 10 nucleotides match TRBD2. The J segment lost 4 bases and the V segment lost 3 bases, leaving 5 bases of the junction unmatched. This CDR3 spans 15 amino acids. The germline V gene has CDR1 SEHNR and CDR2 FQNEAQ (reference sequence). The DNA for the CDR3 is TGTGCCAGCAGCTTCCGGACTAGCGGACGAGAGACCCAGTACTTC. Translated: CASSFRTSGRETQYF.

In this sample, this clone turned up a few times. The rearrangement uses TRBV6-4 and TRBJ1-2, with D tentatively TRBD1 (6 bases). CDR3 length: 17 residues. Germline V gene lookup returns CDR1 MRHNA and CDR2 SNTAGT. V was pared by 5 bases and J by 4 bases, with 23 bases between. The CDR3 loop is CASSPESTGPRGYGYTF. In DNA form, the CDR3 reads TGTGCCAGCAGTCCTGAATCCACAGGGCCACGGGGCTATGGCTACACCTTC.

V gene TRBV6-5 combines with J gene TRBJ2-7, with no clear D. Trimming stripped 2 bases from V and 3 bases from J, with 11 bases between. The length of the CDR3 is 14 residues. Germline V gene sequence: CDR1 MNHEY, CDR2 SVGAGI. The CDR3 DNA follows: TGTGCCAGCAGTTACCTTGCGGATAACTACGAGCAGTACTTC. Translating gives CASSYLADNYEQYF.

The chain recombines TRBV6-6 with TRBJ1-1; 9 nucleotides agree with TRBD1. The V gene's germline CDR1 is MNHNY and CDR2 SVGAGI (reference sequence). The J segment lost 2 bases and the V segment lost 5 bases, leaving 9 bases of the junction unmatched. This CDR3 is 16 amino acids long. CDR3: CASSLPWDRENTEAFF. The CDR3 DNA follows: TGTGCCAGCAGTCTTCCCTGGGACAGGGAAAACACTGAAGCTTTCTTT.

The chain links TRBV5-4 to TRBJ2-5, with D uncertain. The CDR3 sequence is 13 residues long. CDR1 SGHNT and CDR2 YYREEE come from the germline V gene (reference sequence). The V end lost 0 bases, the J end lost 7 bases, and 10 bases lay between the germline ends. The chain's CDR3 is CASSLETAGTQYF. The CDR3 DNA is TGTGCCAGCAGCTTGGAAACCGCCGGGACCCAGTACTTC.

V is TRBV11-2 and J is TRBJ2-1; TRBD2 agrees at 10 bases. This CDR3 comprises 15 residues. Germline V gene sequence: CDR1 SGHAT, CDR2 FQNNGV. V lost 2 bases and J lost 4; bases outside the gene matches: 2. For the CDR3, the DNA is TGTGCCAGCAGCTTACTAGCGGGAGCTTACAATGAGCAGTTCTTC. Encoded protein: CASSLLAGAYNEQFF.

This sequence joins TRBV9 and TRBJ2-7; tentatively, D is TRBD2 (5 bases). CDR3 size: 13 residues. V lost 0 bases and J lost 7, with 11 bases in between. From germline, CDR1 is SGDLS and CDR2 YYNGEE. The CDR3 DNA is TGTGCCAGCAGCGTAGTCGGTGCGGGTGAGCAGTACTTC. Residues: CASSVVGAGEQYF.

J is TRBJ1-4 and V is TRBV5-1; a possible D gene is TRBD1 (5 bases). V dropped 0 bases and J dropped 5 bases, with 8 bases sitting between them. Germline V gene data show CDR1 as SGHRS and CDR2 as YFSETQ. This CDR3 spans 14 amino acids. CDR3 residues: CASSLGGVNEKLFF. The CDR3 nucleotides read TGCGCCAGCAGCTTGGGGGGCGTGAATGAAAAACTGTTTTTT.

This clone occurred a few times. CDR3 loop: CASSPTRKGWGDGDEQFF. The CDR3, as DNA: TGTGCCAGCAGCCCCACTCGGAAGGGGTGGGGTGATGGGGATGAGCAGTTCTTC. The chain uses TRBV11-3 and TRBJ2-1; weak D call: TRBD1 (5 bases). Trimming removed 5 bases at V and 8 bases at J, with 28 bases between. CDR3 size: 18 residues. Germline V CDR1 and CDR2: SGHNT, YENEEA. The whole variable domain, filled in from reference TRBV11-3 and TRBJ2-1, reads EAGVVQSPRYKIIEKKQPVAFWCNPISGHNTLYWYLQNLGQGPELLIRYENEEAVDDSQLPKDRFSAERLKGVDSTLKIQPAELGDSAVYLCASSPTRKGWGDGDEQFFGPGTRLTVL.

This clone was seen a few times. V usage is TRBV6-5 and J usage is TRBJ1-5, with 7 bases fitting TRBD1. Germline trimming cut 4 bases from V and 2 bases from J; bases unmatched to any gene: 5. Per germline, CDR1 MNHEY and CDR2 SVGAGI. The length of the CDR3 is 15 residues. CDR3 sequence: CASSSQGIGNQPQHF. The CDR3 DNA sequence: TGTGCCAGCAGTTCACAGGGGATTGGCAATCAGCCCCAGCATTTT.